These 23 T cell receptor beta chains share one sample of origin, sequenced in a study of human T cells and chemical hapten exposure. Indicated time point: patch test 1, 2 weeks after DPC sensitization. The treatment is: therapeutic diphenylcyclopropenone sensitization with weekly scalp DPC. TCRdb reprocessed the RACE reads with MiXCR, giving one entry per CDR3 protein. The sample holds about 74,000 distinct CDR3 sequences, 32% seen once. The sequencing used whole blood, collected in connection with sensitization to the hapten diphenylcyclopropenone (DPC). These receptors all come from a man aged 40-50 years with alopecia areata. Some clones in this sample may be carry-over from other donors' samples.

This clonotype was seen a handful of times. The rearrangement joins TRBV20-1 to TRBJ1-5; weak D call: TRBD1 (6 bases). The CDR3 contains 15 residues. The germline V gene encodes CDR1 DFQATT and CDR2 SNEGSKA (reference sequence). Trimming took 0 bases from V and 0 from J, leaving 9 bases between them. The CDR3 region is CSARDGGFSNQPQHF. The CDR3 DNA sequence: TGCAGTGCTAGAGACGGGGGCTTTAGCAATCAGCCCCAGCATTTT.

This clonotype was recorded many times. V usage is TRBV7-9 and J usage is TRBJ2-7; no clear D gene. The CDR3 covers 13 residues. Germline V gene sequence: CDR1 SEHNR, CDR2 FQNEAQ (reference sequence). The V end was cut by 3 bases, the J end by 5 bases, with 11 bases between. DNA of the CDR3: TGTGCCAGCAGCTTTTGGCAGATGAACGAGCAGTACTTC. The encoded protein is CASSFWQMNEQYF.

This clonotype appeared a few times. The gene calls are TRBV12-3 or TRBV12-4 and TRBJ2-7; 8 bases are a match to TRBD1. V trimming: 5 bases; J trimming: 2 bases; junction bases outside the gene matches: 14. This CDR3 has 17 residues. Here the CDR3 DNA reads TGTGCCAGCAGTACAACTTTTGGACAGGGTGGCACCTACGAGCAGTACTTC. Protein sequence: CASSTTFGQGGTYEQYF.

This chain joins TRBV7-6 and TRBJ1-4; possible D gene TRBD1, 6 bases. The CDR3 is made up of 15 amino acids. Germline V gene data show CDR1 as SGHVS and CDR2 as FNYEAQ. The V and J ends lost 6 bases and 0 bases respectively, with 11 bases between them. The CDR3 nucleotides are TGTGCCAGCAGACTGACAGGTGCAACTAATGAAAAACTGTTTTTT. Residues: CASRLTGATNEKLFF.

V gene TRBV20-1 combines with J gene TRBJ2-7; TRBD1 aligns across 7 bases. This CDR3 has 14 amino acids. Germline V gene data show CDR1 as DFQATT and CDR2 as SNEGSKA (reference sequence). With 3 bases clipped from V and 3 bases from J, the junction kept 8 bases outside the gene matches. CDR3 in DNA: TGCAGTGCTAGGCCGGGACAGACGTTCTACGAGCAGTACTTC. Encoded protein: CSARPGQTFYEQYF.

The rearrangement joins TRBV5-1 to TRBJ2-3; D may be TRBD2 (6 bases). From germline, CDR1 is SGHRS and CDR2 YFSETQ. V dropped 4 bases and J dropped 3 bases, with 21 bases sitting between them. This CDR3 is 17 amino acids long. Here the CDR3 reads CASSRDPSGLVTDTQYF. For the CDR3, the DNA is TGCGCCAGCAGCCGGGACCCCTCGGGACTCGTAACAGATACGCAGTATTTT.

This sequence joins TRBV5-1 and TRBJ2-7; 7 bases align to TRBD2. CDR1 and CDR2 (germline): SGHRS, YFSETQ. Losses at the gene ends were 2 bases for V and 0 bases for J; bases not matched to a gene: 2. The CDR3 is 14 amino acids. The CDR3 DNA is TGCGCCAGCAGCTTAGCGGGGAGCTCCTACGAGCAGTACTTC. It encodes CASSLAGSSYEQYF.

J is TRBJ2-7 and V is TRBV3-2; TRBD1 is the table's D call and was not checked against the DNA. TRBV3-2 is flagged as a pseudogene. The CDR3 has 15 residues. The CDR3 DNA reads as TGTGCCAGCAGCCAACTCAACAGGGTCAGCTACGAGCAGTACTTC. It encodes CASSQLNRVSYEQYF.

The V gene is TRBV9, the J gene TRBJ2-1, with TRBD2 matching over 13 bases. There are 17 residues in the CDR3. Losses at the gene ends were 4 bases for V and 0 bases for J; bases not matched to a gene: 4. Germline CDR1 and CDR2: SGDLS and YYNGEE. CDR3: CASSPGTSGISYNEQFF. CDR3 coding DNA: TGTGCCAGCAGCCCGGGGACTAGCGGGATCTCCTACAATGAGCAGTTCTTC.

This clonotype was counted between two and nine times. The rearrangement joins TRBV18 to TRBJ2-7; possibly TRBD2 for D (6 bases). Trimming took off 3 bases at V and 0 bases at J, with 15 bases between the two ends. This CDR3 is 16 amino acids long. CDR1 is KGHSH and CDR2 is LQKENI in the germline V gene. The CDR3 loop reads CASSPLLGGTSYEQYF. In nucleotides, the CDR3 is TGTGCCAGCTCACCCTTGCTCGGAGGGACCTCCTACGAGCAGTACTTC.

The gene calls are TRBV5-6 and TRBJ2-2; D gene unclear. Germline V gives CDR1 SGHDT, CDR2 YYEEEE. The CDR3 contains 16 residues. Trimming took off 4 bases at V and 0 bases at J, with 13 bases between the two ends. CDR3 sequence reads: CASSLYSAANTGELFF. CDR3 bases: TGTGCCAGCAGCCTGTACAGCGCTGCGAACACCGGGGAGCTGTTTTTT.

The gene calls are TRBV14 and TRBJ1-3, with D possibly TRBD1 on 5 matching bases. CDR1 is SGHDN and CDR2 is FVKESK in the germline V gene. The CDR3 contains 14 residues. The V and J ends lost 0 bases and 11 bases respectively, with 14 bases between them. The CDR3 bases are TGTGCCAGCAGCCAAGATGGGCGAGGCAGGGCCATATATTTT. Protein sequence: CASSQDGRGRAIYF.

V and J are TRBV19 and TRBJ2-2, with a weak D call TRBD2 (6 bases). This CDR3 spans 15 amino acids. The germline CDR1 and CDR2 sequences are LNHDA and SQIVND (reference sequence). Trimming left V 3 bases short and J 5 bases short, with 13 bases between. CDR3 residues: CASSIRRAGTGELFF. The CDR3 coding sequence is TGTGCCAGTAGTATCCGGAGGGCTGGAACCGGGGAGCTGTTTTTT.

J is TRBJ2-5 and V is TRBV15; D tentatively fits TRBD1 or TRBD2 (5 bases each). V dropped 0 bases and J dropped 2 bases, with 10 bases sitting between them. The CDR3 is 15 residues long. Germline CDR1 and CDR2: LNHNV and YYDKDF (reference sequence). The CDR3 protein is CATSRDPGPQETQYF. CDR3 bases: TGTGCCACCAGCAGAGACCCGGGGCCTCAAGAGACCCAGTACTTC.

The chain recombines TRBV3-1 with TRBJ2-5; D remains ambiguous. Trimming took 4 bases from V and 4 from J, leaving 13 bases between them. This CDR3 has 14 residues. Germline CDR1 and CDR2: LGHDT and YNNKEL (reference sequence). CDR3 in amino acids: CASSLRSDGETQYF. The CDR3 region has the DNA TGTGCCAGCAGCCTCAGGAGCGATGGAGAGACCCAGTACTTC.

This clonotype has just a few counts. This sequence joins TRBV29-1 and TRBJ2-1; D may correspond to TRBD1 or TRBD2 (5 bases each). The V gene's germline CDR1 is SQVTM and CDR2 ANQGSEA. V gave up 4 bases and J gave up 5 bases, with 12 bases separating them. The CDR3 covers 13 residues. The CDR3 DNA is TGCAGCGTTGGAGGGACCTCTGACAATGAGCAGTTCTTC. The encoded protein is CSVGGTSDNEQFF.

The V call is TRBV13, the J call TRBJ1-1; D is possibly TRBD1 (5 bases). Germline CDR1 and CDR2: PRHDT and FYEKMQ (reference sequence). The CDR3 length is 14 residues. With 3 bases removed from V and 5 bases from J, the gap between germline ends came to 13 bases. The CDR3 nucleotides read TGTGCCAGCAGCTTCCCGACAGACGGGACTGAAGCTTTCTTT. Amino acid sequence: CASSFPTDGTEAFF.

This clonotype turned up a few times. The chain recombines TRBV5-6 with TRBJ1-1, with 7 bases fitting TRBD1. With V trimmed by 2 bases and J by 0 bases, 4 bases remained unmatched. The CDR3 extends over 15 amino acids. CDR1 is SGHDT, CDR2 YYEEEE, per germline. The DNA for the CDR3 is TGTGCCAGCAGCTTACCGGGACAGTTGAACACTGAAGCTTTCTTT. Its protein is CASSLPGQLNTEAFF.

The rearrangement links TRBV4-2 to TRBJ1-5; 8 bases line up with TRBD1. V dropped 0 bases and J dropped 4; count of bases not matched to a gene: 8. CDR3 length: 17 residues. Germline V gene sequence: CDR1 LGHNA, CDR2 YNFKEQ. The CDR3 loop reads CASSQDFPYRGNQPQHF. The DNA for the CDR3 is TGTGCCAGCAGCCAAGACTTTCCTTACAGGGGGAATCAGCCCCAGCATTTT.

In its sample, this clonotype is medium-sized. V gene TRBV24-1 combines with J gene TRBJ2-3, with D possibly matching TRBD1 (6 bases). This CDR3 region has 15 residues. Germline CDR1 is KGHDR and CDR2 is SFDVKD. V was cut by 2 bases and J by 0 bases, with 8 bases left in between. The CDR3 DNA reads as TGTGCCACCAGTGATTCAGACAGGAGCACAGATACGCAGTATTTT. This encodes CATSDSDRSTDTQYF.

This chain uses TRBV18 with TRBJ1-5; TRBD1 is a possible D gene (6 bases). Per germline, CDR1 KGHSH and CDR2 LQKENI. Trimming left V 2 bases short and J 5 bases short, with 13 bases between. The CDR3 contains 15 residues. CDR3 in amino acids: CASSPVRGADQPQHF. In nucleotides, the CDR3 is TGTGCCAGCTCACCAGTCAGGGGTGCGGATCAGCCCCAGCATTTT.

V usage is TRBV28 and J usage is TRBJ2-4; either TRBD1 or TRBD2 may supply D (5 bases each). V shed 1 base and J shed 4 bases, with 8 bases lying between them. This CDR3 is 14 amino acids long. Per germline, CDR1 MDHEN and CDR2 SYDVKM. CDR3: CASSLSGPKNIQYF. CDR3 nucleotides: TGTGCCAGCAGTTTATCGGGACCGAAAAACATTCAGTACTTC.

Sample share makes this clonotype medium-sized. The J gene is TRBJ2-7, the V gene TRBV5-1; the D call may be TRBD1 or TRBD2 (5 bases each). The ends were cut back, 3 bases at V and 2 bases at J, with 15 bases in the middle. Germline CDR1 SGHRS, CDR2 YFSETQ. There are 15 residues in the CDR3. The CDR3: CASSSQAGGTYEQYF. The CDR3 bases are TGCGCCAGCAGCTCCCAGGCTGGGGGTACCTACGAGCAGTACTTC.